This T cell receptor beta chain appears in the sequencing data of a study of identical twins. Study-wide findings and caveats: Recombination models fit unrelated individuals' TCR alpha sharing but underestimated twins'. The more abundant beta clonotypes in cord blood had fewer insertions, and memory repertoires did not show this.

Of note for this clonotype: Its antigen is not known.

Looked up from germline, CDR1 is DFQATT and CDR2 is SNEGSKA (reference sequence). V lost 1 base to trimming and J lost 2 bases; unmatched junction nucleotides: 5. The CDR3 contains 17 residues. TCRdb reprocessed the 5' RACE reads with MiXCR, giving one entry per CDR3 protein. The sample lists 400,000 to 550,000 distinct CDR3 sequences, roughly an eighth occurring once. The sample was also reused in another study, on yellow fever vaccine responses in identical twins.

The origin of this receptor is a young woman in good health. The chain links TRBV20-1 to TRBJ2-2, with TRBD2 matching 12 bases. What was sequenced was CD4+ T cells sorted from blood. In DNA, the CDR3 is TGCAGTGCTAGAGCCGCTAGCGGGGGGGTAAACACCGGGGAGCTGTTTTTT. Protein sequence: CSARAASGGVNTGELFF.